This T cell receptor beta chain was documented in a study of naive and memory T cell subsets (dated by TCRdb to about 2017). As for the study more broadly: The study applied an open-source, UMI-based TCR alpha and beta sequencing pipeline to sorted naive and memory peripheral blood T cell subsets. The functional CMV T cell responses agreed completely with IgG serology results. RNA was DNase-treated and reverse transcribed with TCR constant-region primers, mostly using SuperScript III. Overall study outcomes, separate from this receptor: A clonotype was defined as a single alpha or beta chain sequence rather than as a paired alpha/beta receptor. RNA-based TCR counts may be affected by expression changes linked to T cell activation and differentiation. No ground truth was available to validate the repertoire findings for the naive and memory subsets. The abundance of TCRs followed a power law with an exponent that differed between naive and memory subsets yet stayed consistent across the three individuals. After error correction, over 95% of naive TCR sequences appeared only once, giving much steeper abundance distributions than memory subsets. In both CD4 and CD8 cells, a rise in Gini index and a fall in Shannon and inverse Simpson diversity were observed from naive through CM, EM and EMRA.

The receptor library was made with UMI-ligation and nested PCR. An equimolar mix of two oligonucleotides covering both TRBC1 and TRBC2 was used as the beta constant-region primer. A single-stranded oligonucleotide bearing the SP2 primer plus a 12-nucleotide UMI was ligated onto the 3' end of the cDNA by T4 RNA ligase 1. The ligated cDNA went through four rounds of PCR with nested alpha and beta constant-region primers together with the SP2 primer. Incubation of the ligation reaction was carried out at 16 degrees C for roughly 19-24 hours. To avoid over-amplification, PCR2 was usually performed as a SYBR Green qPCR and halted once a predetermined threshold was reached. Every purification after the first one was done using Agencourt AMPure XP magnetic beads. Library amounts were measured by Qubit and library quality was assessed on a TapeStation, where the main peak was expected at around 650 bp. Sequencing of the pooled libraries was done on an Illumina MiSeq using v2 2x251 paired-end kits, which typically yielded roughly 1-2.1 million reads per sample. Each sample's library went into the pool at roughly 4 nM, and roughly 5-7.5% PhiX was added to help with cluster recognition. For the original study's pipeline: Using tag matching that tolerated one base-pair mismatch, Decombinator assigned V and J genes to FASTQ reads that had been processed by Demultiplexor. Collapsinator used UMIs to correct both sequencing errors and frequency errors arising from PCR heterogeneity. CDR3Translator translated TCRs and extracted CDR3s from the conserved cysteine to the FGXG phenylalanine, flagging non-productive sequences. Gini, Shannon entropy and inverse Simpson indices were computed after subsampling the repertoires to the same number of UMI-defined TCRs. Power-law fits to clonotype abundance distributions were performed by maximum likelihood within the linear range. For one naive CD8 sample, the pipeline and MIGEC produced similar UMI counts, unique TCR numbers and clonal distributions. A set of 7,322 CMV-associated CDR3 sequences, compiled from VDJdb and a published dataset, was used to search the repertoires. TCRdb ran its own pipeline on the public reads, namely fastp trimming at Q25 and MiXCR clone calling, and kept in-frame beta chains. Rows with a matching CDR3 protein are joined into one entry that keeps the most common DNA and genes. TCRdb, not the authors, supplied the V and J calls. In all, the sample holds more than 35,000 distinct CDR3 sequences, and about 14% of those were seen once. The top ten clones comprise under 25% of the sample.

In this sample, this clonotype turned up a few times. This clone's antigen is unknown. No base quality values were provided; no much bigger clone lies one nucleotide off. From the second PCR step on, the TCR alpha and beta chain libraries were amplified in separate reactions. The CMV status of each donor was determined by measuring IFNgamma production from CD4+ T cells after fresh PBMCs had been stimulated overnight with CMV viral lysate. Miltenyi beads were used first to positively select CD4 T cells, and CD8 T cells were then positively selected from the CD4-negative fraction. Cells were stained for CD3, CD4, CD8, CD45RA, CD27 and a live/dead dye and were sorted on a BD Aria II into four subsets based on CD45RA and CD27. The sorting gate for effector memory cells was CD45RA-CD27-, and the sorting gate for EMRA cells was CD45RA+CD27-. Blood was obtained from a few healthy volunteers, and the blood from each volunteer was fractionated into CD4 and CD8 T cells and subsequently into four differentiation subsets. About 120 ml of peripheral blood was collected from each donor, and PBMC were isolated from the blood using Ficoll-Paque PLUS density-gradient centrifugation. The sorted cells were lysed in RLT buffer, after which RNA was extracted using a Qiagen RNeasy kit and kept at -80 degrees C.

The germline V gene specifies KGHSH as CDR1 and LQKENI as CDR2. V is shortened by 5 bases, J by 9 bases, and the region joining them spans 14 bases. The CDR3 measures 13 amino acids from cysteine to phenylalanine. Only the CDR3 DNA is retained, 39 bases long and in frame from the first base. This TCR came from a human donor in good health. The V and J genes are TRBV18 and TRBJ2-1; the D gene assignment is ambiguous. What was sequenced was effector memory CD4+ T cells from blood. This specimen's cell subset or site label, per the study, means: effector memory, CD45RA- CD27-. At the DNA level, the sequence is TGTGCCAGCTCAGAATTGGGGAATTCTGAGCAGTTCTTC. It specifies CASSELGNSEQFF.